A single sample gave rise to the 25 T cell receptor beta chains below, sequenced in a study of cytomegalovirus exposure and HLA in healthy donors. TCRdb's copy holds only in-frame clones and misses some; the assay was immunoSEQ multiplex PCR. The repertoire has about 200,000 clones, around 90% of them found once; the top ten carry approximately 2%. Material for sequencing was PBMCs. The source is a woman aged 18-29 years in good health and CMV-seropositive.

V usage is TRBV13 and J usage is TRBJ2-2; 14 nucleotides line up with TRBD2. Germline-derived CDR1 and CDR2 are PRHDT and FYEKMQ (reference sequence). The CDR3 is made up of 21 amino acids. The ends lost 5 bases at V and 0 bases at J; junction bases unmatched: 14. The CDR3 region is CASSPIFPGLAGASNTGELFF. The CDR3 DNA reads TGTGCCAGCAGCCCGATTTTTCCGGGACTAGCGGGAGCATCGAACACCGGGGAGCTGTTTTTT.

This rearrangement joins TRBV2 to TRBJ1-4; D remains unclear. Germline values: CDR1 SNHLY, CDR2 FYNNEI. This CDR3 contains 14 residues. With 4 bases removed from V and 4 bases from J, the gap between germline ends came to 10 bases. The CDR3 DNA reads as TGTGCCAGCAGTGTTAAGAGGTATAATGAAAAACTGTTTTTT. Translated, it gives CASSVKRYNEKLFF. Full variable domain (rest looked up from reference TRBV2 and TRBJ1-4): EPEVTQTPSHQVTQMGQEVILRCVPISNHLYFYWYRQILGQKVEFLVSFYNNEISEKSEIFDDQFSVERPDGSNFTLKIRSTKLEDSAMYFCASSVKRYNEKLFFGSGTQLSVL.

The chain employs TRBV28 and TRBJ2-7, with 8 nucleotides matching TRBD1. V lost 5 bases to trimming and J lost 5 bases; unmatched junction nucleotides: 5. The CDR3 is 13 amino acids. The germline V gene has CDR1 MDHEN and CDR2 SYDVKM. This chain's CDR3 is CASSPSDRDEQYF. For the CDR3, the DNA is TGTGCCAGCAGTCCCTCGGACAGGGACGAGCAGTACTTC.

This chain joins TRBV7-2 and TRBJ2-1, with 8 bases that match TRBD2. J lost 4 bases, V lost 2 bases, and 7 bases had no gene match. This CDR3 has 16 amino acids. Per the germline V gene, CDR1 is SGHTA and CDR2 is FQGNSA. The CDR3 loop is CASSLTAGVWYNEQFF. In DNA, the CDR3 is TGTGCCAGCAGCTTAACAGCGGGAGTCTGGTACAATGAGCAGTTCTTC.

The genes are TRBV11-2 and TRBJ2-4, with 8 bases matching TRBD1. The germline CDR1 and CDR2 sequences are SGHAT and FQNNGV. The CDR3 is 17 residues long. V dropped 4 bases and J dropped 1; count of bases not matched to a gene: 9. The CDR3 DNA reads TGTGCCAGCAGCTCCTTAACCCAGGGGGCGGCCAAAAACATTCAGTACTTC. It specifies CASSSLTQGAAKNIQYF.

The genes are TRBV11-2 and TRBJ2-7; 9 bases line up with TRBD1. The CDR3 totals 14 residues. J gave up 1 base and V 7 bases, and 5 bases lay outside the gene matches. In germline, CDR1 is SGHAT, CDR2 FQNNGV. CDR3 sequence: CASTTGTGSYEQYF. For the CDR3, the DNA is TGTGCCAGCACCACCGGGACAGGGTCCTACGAGCAGTACTTC. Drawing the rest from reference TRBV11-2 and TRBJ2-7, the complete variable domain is EAGVAQSPRYKIIEKRQSVAFWCNPISGHATLYWYQQILGQGPKLLIQFQNNGVVDDSQLPKDRFSAERLKGVDSTLKIQPAKLEDSAVYLCASTTGTGSYEQYFGPGTRLTVT.

CDR3 bases: TGTGCCTGGAATCGGTCACCTACCTATGGCTACACCTTC. Translated, it gives CAWNRSPTYGYTF. The gene calls are TRBV30 and TRBJ1-2; D is unclear. Germline CDR1 reads GTSNPN; CDR2 reads SVGIG (reference sequence). The CDR3 is made up of 13 amino acids. Trimming left V 4 bases short and J 4 bases short, with 13 bases between.

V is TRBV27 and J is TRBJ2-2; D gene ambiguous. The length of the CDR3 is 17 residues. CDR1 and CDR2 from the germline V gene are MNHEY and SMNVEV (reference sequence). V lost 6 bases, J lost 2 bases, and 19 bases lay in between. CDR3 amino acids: CASSPRMQEANTGELFF. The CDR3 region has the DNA TGTGCCAGCAGCCCTCGGATGCAAGAGGCCAACACCGGGGAGCTGTTTTTT.

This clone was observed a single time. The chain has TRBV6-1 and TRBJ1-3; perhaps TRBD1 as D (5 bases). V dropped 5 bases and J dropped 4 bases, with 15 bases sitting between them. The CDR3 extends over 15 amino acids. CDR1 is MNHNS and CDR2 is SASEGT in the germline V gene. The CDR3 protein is CASSPTQGTGNTIYF. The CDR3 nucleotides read TGTGCCAGCAGTCCGACCCAGGGAACGGGAAACACCATATATTTT.

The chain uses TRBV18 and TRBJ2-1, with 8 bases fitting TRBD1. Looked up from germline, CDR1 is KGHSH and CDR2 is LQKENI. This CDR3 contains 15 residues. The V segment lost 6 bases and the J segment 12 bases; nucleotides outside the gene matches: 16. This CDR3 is CASSSDRAFKEGQFF. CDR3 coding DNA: TGTGCCAGCTCCTCGGACAGGGCCTTTAAGGAAGGGCAGTTCTTC.

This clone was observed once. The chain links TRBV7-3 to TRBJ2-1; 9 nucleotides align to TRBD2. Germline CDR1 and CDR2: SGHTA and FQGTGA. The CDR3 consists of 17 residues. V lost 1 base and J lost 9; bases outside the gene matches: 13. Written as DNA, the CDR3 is TGTGCCAGCAGCTTAAGCCCGGGTAGCGGGAGTTCGGGTGAGCAGTTCTTC. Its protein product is CASSLSPGSGSSGEQFF.

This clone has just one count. The CDR3 DNA is TGTGCCAGCAGTTTCAATCCCGGTAGCGGGGGGAAAGAGACCCAGTACTTC. This encodes CASSFNPGSGGKETQYF. The rearrangement uses TRBV28 and TRBJ2-5; 10 bases map to TRBD2. V was clipped by 3 bases and J by 3 bases; unmatched bases: 10. From germline, CDR1 is MDHEN and CDR2 SYDVKM. The CDR3 is 17 amino acids.

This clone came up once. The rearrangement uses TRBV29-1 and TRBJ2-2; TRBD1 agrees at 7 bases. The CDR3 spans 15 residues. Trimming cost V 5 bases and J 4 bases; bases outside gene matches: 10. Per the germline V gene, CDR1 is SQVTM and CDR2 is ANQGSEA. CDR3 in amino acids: CSVRRTGIGTGELFF. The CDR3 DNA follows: TGCAGCGTTCGTAGGACAGGCATTGGCACCGGGGAGCTGTTTTTT.

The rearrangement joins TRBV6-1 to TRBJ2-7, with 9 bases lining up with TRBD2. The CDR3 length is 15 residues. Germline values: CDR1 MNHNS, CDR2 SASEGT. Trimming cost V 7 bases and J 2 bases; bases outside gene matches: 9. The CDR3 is CASTSAPSGTYEQYF. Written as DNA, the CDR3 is TGTGCCAGCACTAGCGCTCCTAGCGGGACCTACGAGCAGTACTTC.

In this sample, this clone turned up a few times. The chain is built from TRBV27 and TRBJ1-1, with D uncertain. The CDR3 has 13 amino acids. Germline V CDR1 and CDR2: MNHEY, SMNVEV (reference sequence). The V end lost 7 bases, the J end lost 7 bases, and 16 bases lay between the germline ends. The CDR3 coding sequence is TGTGCCAGCACGCGACCCTTAGCGGTTGAAGCTTTCTTT. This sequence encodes CASTRPLAVEAFF.

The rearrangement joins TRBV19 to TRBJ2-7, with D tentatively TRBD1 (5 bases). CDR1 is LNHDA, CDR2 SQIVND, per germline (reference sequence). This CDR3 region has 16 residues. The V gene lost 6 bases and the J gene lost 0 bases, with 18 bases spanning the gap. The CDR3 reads CASSPTLGPYSYEQYF. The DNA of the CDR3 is TGTGCCAGTAGCCCAACTTTGGGGCCGTACTCCTACGAGCAGTACTTC.

The CDR3: CASSDLPSKEGYTF. CDR3 sequence (DNA): TGTGCCAGCAGTGACCTCCCTTCGAAAGAGGGCTACACCTTC. This chain uses TRBV25-1 with TRBJ1-2; D ambiguous. The CDR3 length is 14 residues. Trimming removed 3 bases at V and 8 bases at J, with 16 bases between. The germline V gene has CDR1 MGHDK and CDR2 SYGVNS.

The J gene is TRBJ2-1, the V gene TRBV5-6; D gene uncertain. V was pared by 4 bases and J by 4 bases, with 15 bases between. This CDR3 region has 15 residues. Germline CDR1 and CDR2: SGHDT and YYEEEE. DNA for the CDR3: TGTGCCAGCAGCCCCGTACTTCGCCCTTACAATGAGCAGTTCTTC. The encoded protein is CASSPVLRPYNEQFF.

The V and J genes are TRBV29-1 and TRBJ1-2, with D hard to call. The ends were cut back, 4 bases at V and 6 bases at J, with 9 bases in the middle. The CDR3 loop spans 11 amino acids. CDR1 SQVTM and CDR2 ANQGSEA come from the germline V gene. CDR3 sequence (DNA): TGCAGCGTTGGGCTCCGTAATGGCTACACCTTC. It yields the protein CSVGLRNGYTF. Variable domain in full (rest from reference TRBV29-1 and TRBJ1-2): SAVISQKPSRDICQRGTSLTIQCQVDSQVTMMFWYRQQPGQSLTLIATANQGSEATYESGFVIDKFPISRPNLTFSTLTVSNMSPEDSSIYLCSVGLRNGYTFGSGTRLTVV.

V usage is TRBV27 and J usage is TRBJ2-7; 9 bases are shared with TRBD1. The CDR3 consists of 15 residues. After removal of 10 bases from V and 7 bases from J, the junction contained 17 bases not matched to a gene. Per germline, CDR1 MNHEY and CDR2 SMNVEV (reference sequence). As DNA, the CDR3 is TGTGCCACCCAGAGGCCGGGACAGGGATTAAGAGAGCAGTACTTC. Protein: CATQRPGQGLREQYF.

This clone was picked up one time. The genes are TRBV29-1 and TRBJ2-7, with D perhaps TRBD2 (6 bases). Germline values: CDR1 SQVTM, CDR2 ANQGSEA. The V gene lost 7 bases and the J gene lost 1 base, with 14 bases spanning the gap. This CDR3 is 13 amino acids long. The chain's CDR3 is CSGRERLSYEQYF. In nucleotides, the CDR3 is TGCAGCGGGAGGGAGCGGCTGTCCTACGAGCAGTACTTC.

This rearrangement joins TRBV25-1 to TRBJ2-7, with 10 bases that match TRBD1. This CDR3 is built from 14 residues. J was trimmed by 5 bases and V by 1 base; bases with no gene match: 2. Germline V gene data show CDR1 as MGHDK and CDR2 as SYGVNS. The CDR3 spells CASSEWGTGDEQYF. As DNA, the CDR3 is TGTGCCAGCAGTGAATGGGGGACAGGGGACGAGCAGTACTTC.

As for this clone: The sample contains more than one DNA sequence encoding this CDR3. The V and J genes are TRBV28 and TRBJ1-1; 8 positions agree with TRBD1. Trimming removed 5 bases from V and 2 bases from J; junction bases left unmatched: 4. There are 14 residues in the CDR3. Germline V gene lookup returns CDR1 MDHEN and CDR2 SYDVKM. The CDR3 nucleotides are TGTGCCAGCAGTCTCGGGACAGGCAACACTGAAGCTTTCTTT. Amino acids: CASSLGTGNTEAFF.

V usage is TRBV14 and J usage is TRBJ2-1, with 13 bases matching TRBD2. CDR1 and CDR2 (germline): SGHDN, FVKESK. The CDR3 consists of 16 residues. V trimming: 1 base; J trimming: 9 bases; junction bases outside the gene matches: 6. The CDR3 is CASSQVHRLAGGEQFF. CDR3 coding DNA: TGTGCCAGCAGCCAAGTACATCGACTAGCGGGAGGTGAGCAGTTCTTC.

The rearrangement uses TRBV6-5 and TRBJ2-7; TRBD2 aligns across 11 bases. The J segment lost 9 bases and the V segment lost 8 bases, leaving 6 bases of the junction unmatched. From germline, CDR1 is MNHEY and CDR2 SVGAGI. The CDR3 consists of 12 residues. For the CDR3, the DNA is TGTGCCAGCCGGACTAGCGGGTATGGGCAGTACTTC. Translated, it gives CASRTSGYGQYF.